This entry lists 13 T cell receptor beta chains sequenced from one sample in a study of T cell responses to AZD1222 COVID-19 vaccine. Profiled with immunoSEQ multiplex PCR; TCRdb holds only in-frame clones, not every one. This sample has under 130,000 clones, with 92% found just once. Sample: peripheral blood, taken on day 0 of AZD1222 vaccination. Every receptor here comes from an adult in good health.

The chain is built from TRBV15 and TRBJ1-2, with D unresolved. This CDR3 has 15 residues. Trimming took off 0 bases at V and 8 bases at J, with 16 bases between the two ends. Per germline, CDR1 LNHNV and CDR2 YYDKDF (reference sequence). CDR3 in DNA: TGTGCCACCAGCAGAGATCAGGACTGGTGGAGGGGCTACACCTTC. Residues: CATSRDQDWWRGYTF.

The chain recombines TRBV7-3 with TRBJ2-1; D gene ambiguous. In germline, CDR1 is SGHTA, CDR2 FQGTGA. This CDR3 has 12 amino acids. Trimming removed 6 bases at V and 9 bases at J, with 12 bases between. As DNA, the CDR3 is TGTGCCAGCAGTTCCGGTTCCCGTGAGCAGTTCTTC. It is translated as CASSSGSREQFF.

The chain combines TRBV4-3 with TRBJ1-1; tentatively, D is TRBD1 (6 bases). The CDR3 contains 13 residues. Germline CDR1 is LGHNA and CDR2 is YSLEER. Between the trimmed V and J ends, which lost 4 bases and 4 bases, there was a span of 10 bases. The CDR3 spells CASSRTGLTEAFF. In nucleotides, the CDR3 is TGCGCCAGCAGCCGCACAGGGCTCACTGAAGCTTTCTTT.

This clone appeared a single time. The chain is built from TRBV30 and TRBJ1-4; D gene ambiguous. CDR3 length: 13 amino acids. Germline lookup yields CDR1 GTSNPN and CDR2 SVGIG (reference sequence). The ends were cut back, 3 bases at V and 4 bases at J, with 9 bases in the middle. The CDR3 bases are TGTGCCTGGAGCGGTGGAGATAATGAAAAACTGTTTTTT. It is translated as CAWSGGDNEKLFF.

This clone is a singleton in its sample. The CDR3 here is CASSPGQPSSYNSPLHF. CDR3 nucleotides: TGTGCCAGCTCACCTGGACAGCCGAGCTCCTATAATTCACCCCTCCACTTT. The chain is built from TRBV18 and TRBJ1-6; D is perhaps TRBD1 (6 bases). CDR1 KGHSH and CDR2 LQKENI come from the germline V gene. Trimming left V 3 bases short and J 0 bases short, with 12 bases between. The CDR3 totals 17 residues.

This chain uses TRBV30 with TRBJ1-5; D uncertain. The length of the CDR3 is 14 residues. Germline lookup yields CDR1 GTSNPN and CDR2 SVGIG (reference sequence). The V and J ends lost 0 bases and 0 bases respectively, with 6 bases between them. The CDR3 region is CAWSVSVSNQPQHF. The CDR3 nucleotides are TGTGCCTGGAGTGTGTCTGTTAGCAATCAGCCCCAGCATTTT.

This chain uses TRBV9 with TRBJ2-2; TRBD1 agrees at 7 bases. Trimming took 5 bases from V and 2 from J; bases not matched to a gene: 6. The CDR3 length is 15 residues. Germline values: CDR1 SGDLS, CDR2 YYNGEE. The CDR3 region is CASSETGPNTGELFF. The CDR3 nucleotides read TGTGCCAGCAGTGAGACAGGGCCAAACACCGGGGAGCTGTTTTTT.

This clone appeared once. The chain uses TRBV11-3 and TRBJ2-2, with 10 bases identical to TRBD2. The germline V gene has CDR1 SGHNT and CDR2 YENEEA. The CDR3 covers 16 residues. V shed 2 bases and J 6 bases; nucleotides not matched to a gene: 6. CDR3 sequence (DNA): TGTGCCAGCAGCTTATTCGGACTAGCGGTCGCCGGGGAGCTGTTTTTT. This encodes CASSLFGLAVAGELFF.

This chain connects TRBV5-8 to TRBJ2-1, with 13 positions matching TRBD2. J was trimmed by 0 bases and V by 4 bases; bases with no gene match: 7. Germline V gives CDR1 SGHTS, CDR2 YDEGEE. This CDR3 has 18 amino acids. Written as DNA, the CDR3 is TGTGCCAGCAGCAGGTGGTGGACTAGCGGGAGCTCCTACAATGAGCAGTTCTTC. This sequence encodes CASSRWWTSGSSYNEQFF.

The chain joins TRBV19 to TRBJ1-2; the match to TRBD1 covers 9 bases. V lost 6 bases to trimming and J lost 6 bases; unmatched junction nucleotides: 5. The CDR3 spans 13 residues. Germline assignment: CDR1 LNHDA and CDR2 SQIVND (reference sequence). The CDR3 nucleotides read TGTGCCAGTAGCCTGGGACAGGGTGATGGCTACACCTTC. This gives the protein CASSLGQGDGYTF.

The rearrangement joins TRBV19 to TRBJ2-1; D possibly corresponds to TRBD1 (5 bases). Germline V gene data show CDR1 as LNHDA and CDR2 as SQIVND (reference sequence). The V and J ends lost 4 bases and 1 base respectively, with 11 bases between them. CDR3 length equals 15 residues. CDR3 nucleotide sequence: TGTGCCAGTAGTAAAGACAGATCTTCCTACAATGAGCAGTTCTTC. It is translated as CASSKDRSSYNEQFF.

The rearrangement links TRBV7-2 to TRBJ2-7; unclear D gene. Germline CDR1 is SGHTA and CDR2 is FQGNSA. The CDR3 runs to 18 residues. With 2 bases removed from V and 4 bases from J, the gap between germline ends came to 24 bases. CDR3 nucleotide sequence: TGTGCCAGCAGCTTACTCTCTGAGCTCGTGGGTAGTTTTTACGAGCAGTACTTC. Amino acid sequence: CASSLLSELVGSFYEQYF.

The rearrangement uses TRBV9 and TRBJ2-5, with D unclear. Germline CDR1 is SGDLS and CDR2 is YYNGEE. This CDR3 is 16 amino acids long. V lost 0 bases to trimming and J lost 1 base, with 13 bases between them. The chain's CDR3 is CASSVAPVEPQETQYF. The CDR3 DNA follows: TGTGCCAGCAGCGTAGCTCCCGTGGAACCCCAAGAGACCCAGTACTTC.